This T cell receptor beta chain was captured by sequencing in a study of blood T cell repertoires in COVID-19. On the study more broadly: COVID-19 samples from acute and convalescent phases originated in the United States, Italy and Spain. The cDNA or gDNA used as material had been derived from T cells, B-cell-depleted T cells, or PBMCs.

How the authors handled the data: Estimation of nucleated cell counts was performed using reference gene primer amplification. The data were produced by immunoSEQ multiplex PCR, yet TCRdb's version contains in-frame clones alone and is incomplete. The V and J calls and clone size are taken from that table; D and trimming were inferred from the DNA. This sample has about 140,000 clones, with about 80% found just once. The sequenced sample consisted of peripheral blood. The TCR was taken from a human donor in a cohort sampled during active COVID-19.

In DNA, the CDR3 is TGTGCCAGCACTCGAGCGGGGCTCACAGATACGCAGTATTTT. It is translated as CASTRAGLTDTQYF. The chain has TRBV6-5 and TRBJ2-3, with 7 bases identical to TRBD2. Germline loops: CDR1 MNHEY, CDR2 SVGAGI. The trim removed 7 bases at V and 2 bases at J, leaving 6 bases unmatched. This CDR3 has 14 residues.